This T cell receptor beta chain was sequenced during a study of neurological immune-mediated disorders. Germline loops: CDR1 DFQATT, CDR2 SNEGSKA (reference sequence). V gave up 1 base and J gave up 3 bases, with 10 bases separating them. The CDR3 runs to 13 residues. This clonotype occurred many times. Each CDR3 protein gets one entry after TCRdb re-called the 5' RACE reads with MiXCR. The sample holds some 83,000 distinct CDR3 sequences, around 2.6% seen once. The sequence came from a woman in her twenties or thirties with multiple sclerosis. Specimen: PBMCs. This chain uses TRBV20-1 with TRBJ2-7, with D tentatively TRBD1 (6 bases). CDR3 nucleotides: TGCAGTGCTAGAGGATACAGGGACTACGAGCAGTACTTC. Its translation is CSARGYRDYEQYF.